A selection of T cell receptor beta chains follows, all from one sample in a study of shared clonotypes between healthy human individuals. Clones were read by immunoSEQ multiplex PCR, and TCRdb kept only the in-frame ones, dropping some. The sample has roughly 2 million clones, about 95% seen once; the top ten hold about 1.1%. Sequenced sample: naive CD8+ T cells sorted from blood. Source of these receptors: a man aged 18 to 30 in good health. The CDR3 runs from the conserved cysteine through the conserved F or W.

J: TRBJ2-3
length: 14
V: TRBV13
CDR3: CASSPITGLDTQYF

J: TRBJ1-5
length: 16
V: TRBV14
CDR3: CASSQVPGAAGQPQHF

J: TRBJ2-3
length: 16
V: TRBV19
CDR3: CASSIGASGSADTQYF

J: TRBJ1-4
length: 15
V: TRBV6-6
CDR3: CASSWLDRGYIELFF

J: TRBJ2-5
length: 16
V: TRBV9
CDR3: CASSVDGGSPQETQYF

J: TRBJ2-7
length: 15
V: TRBV19
CDR3: CASSIDQGSPAEQYF

J: TRBJ1-2
length: 16
V: TRBV6-5
CDR3: CASSYGETGSLFGYTF

J: TRBJ1-5
length: 18
V: TRBV13
CDR3: CASSLGRGGESSNQPQHF

J: TRBJ2-2
length: 15
V: TRBV7-9
CDR3: CASSLYRVDTGELFF

J: TRBJ1-2
length: 13
V: TRBV5-1
CDR3: CASRPAGPYGYTF

J: TRBJ1-2
length: 15
V: TRBV10-1
CDR3: CASSESIETGSGYTF

J: TRBJ1-1
length: 13
V: TRBV7-2
CDR3: CASSLGGRAEAFF

J: TRBJ1-6
length: 15
V: TRBV6-5
CDR3: CASKYREGYNSPLHF

J: TRBJ2-7
length: 14
V: TRBV6-6
CDR3: CASSRGSVGYEQYF

J: TRBJ2-2
length: 17
V: TRBV27
CDR3: CASSEAGTGGNTGELFF

J: TRBJ2-2
length: 14
V: TRBV4-3
CDR3: CASSPGGNTGELFF

J: TRBJ1-1
length: 13
V: TRBV6-5
CDR3: CASSYLGDTEAFF